A selection of T cell receptor beta chains follows, all from one sample in a study of cytomegalovirus exposure and HLA in healthy donors. Assay: immunoSEQ multiplex PCR; the TCRdb copy retains only in-frame clones and omits some. Among fewer than 100,000 clones, about 80% were seen once, and the ten largest hold roughly 3%. Sequenced input: PBMCs. Source of these receptors: a man between 35 and 55 years old in good health and CMV-seronegative. Both conserved end residues are part of each CDR3. A D gene is named only where the DNA matches it firmly. Some rows have no size entry. The others give once, few or many, or a class for an expanded clone.

len	v_gene	abundance	d_gene	j_gene	CDR3aa	CDR3nt
15	TRBV2	.	.	TRBJ1-2	CASSVEVPRNYGYTF	TGTGCCAGCAGTGTGGAGGTCCCGAGGAACTATGGCTACACCTTC
15	TRBV4-1	few	TRBD2	TRBJ2-7	CASSQVPSGHYEQYF	TGCGCCAGCAGCCAAGTCCCTAGCGGGCACTACGAGCAGTACTTC
12	TRBV7-2	.	.	TRBJ2-5	CASSSIPRTQYF	TGTGCCAGCAGCAGCATACCTAGGACCCAGTACTTC
14	TRBV7-9	.	TRBD1	TRBJ1-1	CASSRDRENTEAFF	TGTGCCAGCAGCCGCGACAGGGAGAACACTGAAGCTTTCTTT
13	TRBV6-5	.	TRBD2	TRBJ2-7	CASGTSGYYEQYF	TGTGCCAGCGGGACTAGCGGATACTACGAGCAGTACTTC
16	TRBV28	.	.	TRBJ1-1	CASSLFSGLLLSEAFF	TGTGCCAGCAGTTTATTCTCAGGCCTTCTCTTGTCTGAAGCTTTCTTT
16	TRBV21-1	.	.	TRBJ2-5	CASSKATGGRQETQYF	TGTGCCAGCAGCAAAGCGACAGGGGGCCGTCAAGAGACCCAGTACTTC
17	TRBV7-6	.	TRBD2	TRBJ2-3	CASSLVSGGGSTDTQYF	TGTGCCAGCAGCTTAGTATCGGGCGGGGGGAGCACAGATACGCAGTATTTT
19	TRBV5-6	few	TRBD1	TRBJ1-3	CASSLEGDRAMYSGNTIYF	TGTGCCAGCAGCTTGGAGGGGGACAGGGCAATGTACTCTGGAAACACCATATATTTT
15	TRBV30	few	.	TRBJ1-6	CAWRRQGLNNSPLHF	TGTGCCTGGAGACGGCAGGGGTTAAATAATTCACCCCTCCACTTT
15	TRBV28	.	.	TRBJ2-7	CASVQPVQSSYEQYF	TGTGCCAGCGTACAGCCGGTTCAGAGCTCCTACGAGCAGTACTTC
16	TRBV5-4	.	TRBD2	TRBJ2-2	CASSRGLAGHTGELFF	TGTGCCAGCAGCCGAGGACTAGCGGGACACACCGGGGAGCTGTTTTTT
15	TRBV9	.	TRBD1	TRBJ2-7	CASSGGQGAVYEQYF	TGTGCCAGCAGCGGCGGACAGGGGGCTGTGTACGAGCAGTACTTC
13	TRBV19	.	.	TRBJ1-2	CASNPRGNYGYTF	TGTGCCAGTAACCCCCGGGGGAACTATGGCTACACCTTC
14	TRBV10-1	.	.	TRBJ1-1	CASSDRKGDTEAFF	TGCGCCAGCAGTGACCGGAAGGGGGATACTGAAGCTTTCTTT
17	TRBV4-1	.	TRBD1	TRBJ1-6	CASSQEGTTGGGSPLHF	TGCGCCAGCAGCCAAGAAGGGACGACAGGGGGCGGTTCACCCCTCCACTTT
13	TRBV6-5	.	.	TRBJ1-1	CASSDQGHTEAFF	TGTGCCAGCAGTGATCAGGGGCACACTGAAGCTTTCTTT
14	TRBV7-3	few	.	TRBJ1-5	CASSPRGGNQPQHF	TGTGCCAGCAGCCCTCGGGGGGGGAATCAGCCCCAGCATTTT
17	TRBV7-8	once	TRBD2	TRBJ2-7	CASSLGIGGLAGNEQYF	TGTGCCAGCAGCTTAGGGATCGGGGGACTAGCGGGAAACGAGCAGTACTTC
14	TRBV19	few	TRBD1	TRBJ1-5	CASRDRGPGQPQHF	TGTGCCAGTAGGGACAGGGGGCCGGGACAGCCCCAGCATTTT
16	TRBV7-8	once	.	TRBJ2-7	CASSPRQVTGDYEQYF	TGTGCCAGCAGCCCCCGTCAAGTGACAGGAGATTACGAGCAGTACTTC
15	TRBV5-8	.	.	TRBJ2-4	CASSFTGVAKNIQYF	TGTGCCAGCAGCTTTACGGGGGTAGCCAAAAACATTCAGTACTTC
14	TRBV28	.	.	TRBJ2-3	CASQEGGLKDTQYF	TGTGCCAGCCAGGAAGGGGGTCTAAAAGATACGCAGTATTTT
17	TRBV5-8	once	TRBD1	TRBJ2-7	CASSMGTGGPKPYEQYF	TGTGCCAGCAGCATGGGGACAGGGGGCCCTAAACCCTACGAGCAGTACTTC
14	TRBV28	.	TRBD1	TRBJ2-5	CASSSGTVQETQYF	TGTGCCAGCAGTTCGGGGACAGTCCAAGAGACCCAGTACTTC
12	TRBV5-4	.	.	TRBJ2-7	CASSRDTYEQYF	TGTGCCAGCAGCCGGGACACCTACGAGCAGTACTTC
12	TRBV7-9	.	.	TRBJ1-1	CSSSLVLDEAFF	TGTTCCAGCAGCTTAGTCTTAGATGAAGCTTTCTTT
14	TRBV15	.	.	TRBJ2-7	CATSRGVGDYEQYF	TGTGCCACCAGCAGAGGTGTGGGGGACTACGAGCAGTACTTC
15	TRBV28	once	TRBD2	TRBJ2-3	CASSLPSGGADTQYF	TGTGCCAGCAGTTTACCTAGCGGGGGGGCGGATACGCAGTATTTT
11	TRBV28	.	.	TRBJ1-1	CASSLQGEAFF	TGTGCCAGCAGTCTACAGGGCGAAGCTTTCTTT
14	TRBV6-4	.	.	TRBJ2-2	CASRGRRGTGELFF	TGTGCCAGCAGAGGCCGCCGGGGAACCGGGGAGCTGTTTTTT
13	TRBV2	.	TRBD1	TRBJ2-1	CATSGQGYNEQFF	TGTGCCACCAGCGGACAGGGCTACAATGAGCAGTTCTTC
13	TRBV4-1	.	TRBD1	TRBJ2-3	CASSQTGQGTQYF	TGCGCCAGCAGCCAAACCGGACAGGGGACGCAGTATTTT
14	TRBV7-9	.	.	TRBJ1-4	CASSSRRENEKLFF	TGTGCCAGCAGCTCTCGACGGGAGAATGAAAAACTGTTTTTT
16	TRBV14	.	TRBD1	TRBJ2-7	CASSPLWGDRSGEQYF	TGTGCCAGCAGCCCATTATGGGGGGACAGGAGCGGCGAGCAGTACTTC
14	TRBV18	.	TRBD1	TRBJ1-6	CASADRGSNSPLHF	TGTGCCAGCGCAGACAGGGGGTCTAATTCACCCCTCCACTTT
15	TRBV6-4	.	TRBD2	TRBJ2-1	CASNQLAGAYNEQFF	TGTGCCAGCAACCAACTAGCGGGGGCCTACAATGAGCAGTTCTTC
14	TRBV28	.	.	TRBJ1-2	CASSFDRGNYGYTF	TGTGCCAGCAGTTTTGATCGGGGAAACTATGGCTACACCTTC
16	TRBV28	.	TRBD1	TRBJ2-3	CASSFGDRGRPDTQYF	TGTGCCAGCAGTTTCGGGGACAGGGGGCGCCCAGATACGCAGTATTTT
20	TRBV9	once	.	TRBJ1-2	CASSVATKPVVVPGRYGYTF	TGTGCCAGCAGCGTAGCTACAAAACCCGTAGTCGTTCCAGGGAGGTATGGCTACACCTTC
14	TRBV2	.	TRBD1	TRBJ2-3	CASKTGFVADTQYF	TGTGCCAGCAAGACAGGGTTTGTGGCAGATACGCAGTATTTT
14	TRBV6-6	.	TRBD2	TRBJ2-7	CASKAQREGGEQYF	TGTGCCAGCAAAGCCCAGCGGGAGGGGGGCGAGCAGTACTTC
14	TRBV14	.	.	TRBJ2-1	CASSPLALPDEQFF	TGTGCCAGCAGCCCTCTAGCGTTACCTGATGAGCAGTTCTTC
18	TRBV13	many	TRBD1	TRBJ1-1	CASSFTTGGIRWNTEAFF	TGTGCCAGCAGCTTCACCACAGGGGGAATCCGGTGGAACACTGAAGCTTTCTTT
16	TRBV14	.	TRBD2	TRBJ2-3	CASSLGLAGNTDTQYF	TGTGCCAGCAGCCTTGGACTAGCGGGAAACACAGATACGCAGTATTTT
14	TRBV7-8	.	.	TRBJ2-3	CASSREFSTDTQYF	TGTGCCAGCAGCAGGGAGTTTTCCACAGATACGCAGTATTTT
15	TRBV6-1	once	TRBD1	TRBJ1-1	CASSKLDRGGTEAFF	TGTGCCAGCAGTAAACTGGACAGGGGAGGCACTGAAGCTTTCTTT
15	TRBV9	.	TRBD1	TRBJ1-3	CASSANRGRGNTIYF	TGTGCCAGCAGCGCCAACAGGGGGCGAGGAAACACCATATATTTT
15	TRBV15	.	.	TRBJ1-5	CATSESPVSNQPQHF	TGTGCCACCAGTGAATCCCCGGTTAGCAATCAGCCCCAGCATTTT